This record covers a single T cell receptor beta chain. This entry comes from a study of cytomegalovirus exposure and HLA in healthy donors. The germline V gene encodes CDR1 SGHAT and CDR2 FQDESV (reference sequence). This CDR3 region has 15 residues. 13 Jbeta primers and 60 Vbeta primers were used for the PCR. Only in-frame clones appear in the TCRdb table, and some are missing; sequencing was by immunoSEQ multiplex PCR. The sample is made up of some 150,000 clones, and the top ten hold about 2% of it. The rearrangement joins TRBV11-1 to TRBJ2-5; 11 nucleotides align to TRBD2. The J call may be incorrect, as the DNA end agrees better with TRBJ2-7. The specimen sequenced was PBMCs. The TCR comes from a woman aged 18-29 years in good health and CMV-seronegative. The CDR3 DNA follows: TGTGCCAGCAGCTATCTAGCGGGAGGAACGGACGAGCAGTACTTC. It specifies CASSYLAGGTDEQYF.